These T cell receptor beta chains were read from a single sample in a study of cytotoxic CD8 clonotypes in ibrutinib-treated CLL. Some clones are missing from TCRdb's copy, which holds only in-frame ones; the method was immunoSEQ multiplex PCR. Seen here are hundreds of thousands of clones, under 80% observed once, and the top ten hold roughly 15%. The material sequenced was PBMCs, taken after 24 months of ibrutinib treatment. These receptor sequences come from a human donor with chronic lymphocytic leukemia. Each CDR3 is given with its conserved first and last residue. A D gene is named only where the DNA matches it firmly. Only some rows state a clone size, as once, few, many or a class for expanded clones.

clone_size: few
j_call: TRBJ1-5
v_call: TRBV28
d_call: NA
cdr3_aa: CASTPTLGNQPQHF
cdr3_nt: TGTGCCAGCACCCCCACTTTGGGCAATCAGCCCCAGCATTTT

clone_size: NA
j_call: TRBJ2-7
v_call: TRBV5-4
d_call: NA
cdr3_aa: CASRTDSTYEQYF
cdr3_nt: TGTGCCAGCAGGACAGACTCTACCTACGAGCAGTACTTC

clone_size: few
j_call: TRBJ1-2
v_call: TRBV7-9
d_call: NA
cdr3_aa: CASSYLGFDYGYTF
cdr3_nt: TGTGCCAGCAGCTATCTGGGCTTCGACTATGGCTACACCTTC

clone_size: NA
j_call: TRBJ2-3
v_call: TRBV4-1
d_call: NA
cdr3_aa: CASSPSGSGETTDTQYF
cdr3_nt: TGCGCCAGCAGCCCGTCGGGGTCCGGGGAGACCACAGATACGCAGTATTTT

clone_size: NA
j_call: TRBJ2-1
v_call: TRBV18
d_call: TRBD1
cdr3_aa: CASSPRSPRDRVYNEQFF
cdr3_nt: TGTGCCAGCTCACCTAGAAGTCCCCGGGACAGGGTCTACAATGAGCAGTTCTTC

clone_size: NA
j_call: TRBJ1-5
v_call: TRBV29-1
d_call: NA
cdr3_aa: CSVEDGGQPQHF
cdr3_nt: TGCAGCGTTGAAGATGGGGGTCAGCCCCAGCATTTT

clone_size: NA
j_call: TRBJ1-6
v_call: TRBV30
d_call: TRBD1
cdr3_aa: CAWRGDRGNSPLHF
cdr3_nt: TGTGCCTGGAGGGGGGACAGGGGGAATTCACCCCTCCACTTT

clone_size: NA
j_call: TRBJ1-5
v_call: TRBV28
d_call: TRBD1
cdr3_aa: CASSGTGGQPQHF
cdr3_nt: TGTGCCAGCAGTGGGACAGGGGGACAGCCCCAGCATTTT

clone_size: NA
j_call: TRBJ2-1
v_call: TRBV2
d_call: TRBD1
cdr3_aa: CASSPDRGPYNEQFF
cdr3_nt: TGTGCCAGCAGTCCCGACAGGGGGCCCTACAATGAGCAGTTCTTC

clone_size: once
j_call: TRBJ2-7
v_call: TRBV28
d_call: NA
cdr3_aa: CASSPSGHWRQYF
cdr3_nt: TGTGCCAGCAGTCCCTCCGGGCACTGGAGACAGTACTTC

clone_size: NA
j_call: TRBJ2-3
v_call: TRBV10-3
d_call: NA
cdr3_aa: CAISAATDTQYF
cdr3_nt: TGTGCCATCAGTGCGGCGACAGATACGCAGTATTTT

clone_size: NA
j_call: TRBJ2-3
v_call: TRBV27
d_call: NA
cdr3_aa: CASSFGPGADTQYF
cdr3_nt: TGTGCCAGCAGTTTCGGGCCTGGCGCAGATACGCAGTATTTT

clone_size: NA
j_call: TRBJ2-3
v_call: TRBV30
d_call: NA
cdr3_aa: CAWSVLTGVSTDTQYF
cdr3_nt: TGTGCCTGGAGTGTATTAACGGGAGTTAGCACAGATACGCAGTATTTT

clone_size: NA
j_call: TRBJ1-1
v_call: TRBV6-5
d_call: TRBD1
cdr3_aa: CASSQPTGGTEAFF
cdr3_nt: TGTGCCAGCAGTCAGCCGACAGGGGGCACTGAAGCTTTCTTT

clone_size: NA
j_call: TRBJ2-7
v_call: TRBV6-5
d_call: NA
cdr3_aa: CASSKLGYEQYF
cdr3_nt: TGTGCCAGCAGTAAGCTCGGCTACGAGCAGTACTTC

clone_size: NA
j_call: TRBJ2-5
v_call: TRBV2
d_call: NA
cdr3_aa: CASNPDETQYF
cdr3_nt: TGTGCCAGCAACCCTGATGAGACCCAGTACTTC

clone_size: NA
j_call: TRBJ1-5
v_call: TRBV7-9
d_call: NA
cdr3_aa: CASSPQDGKSNQPQHF
cdr3_nt: TGTGCCAGCAGTCCCCAGGACGGAAAAAGCAATCAGCCCCAGCATTTT

clone_size: once
j_call: TRBJ2-7
v_call: TRBV7-2
d_call: NA
cdr3_aa: CASSPFSGYEQYF
cdr3_nt: TGTGCCAGCAGCCCGTTCAGCGGCTACGAGCAGTACTTC

clone_size: NA
j_call: TRBJ1-2
v_call: TRBV6-1
d_call: NA
cdr3_aa: CASSGPSGRVNYGYTF
cdr3_nt: TGTGCCAGCAGTGGCCCCAGCGGCAGAGTTAACTATGGCTACACCTTC

clone_size: NA
j_call: TRBJ1-4
v_call: TRBV5-6
d_call: TRBD1
cdr3_aa: CASSSPGQGANNEKLFF
cdr3_nt: TGTGCCAGCAGCTCTCCGGGACAGGGGGCGAATAATGAAAAACTGTTTTTT

clone_size: NA
j_call: TRBJ1-1
v_call: TRBV12-5
d_call: TRBD1
cdr3_aa: CASGGQGEQAFF
cdr3_nt: TGTGCTAGTGGTGGACAGGGGGAACAAGCTTTCTTT

clone_size: NA
j_call: TRBJ2-7
v_call: TRBV19
d_call: NA
cdr3_aa: CASSMKAFYEQYF
cdr3_nt: TGTGCCAGTAGTATGAAGGCTTTCTACGAGCAGTACTTC

clone_size: once
j_call: TRBJ2-5
v_call: TRBV5-1
d_call: NA
cdr3_aa: CASSLEGSQETQYF
cdr3_nt: TGCGCCAGCAGCTTGGAAGGCAGCCAAGAGACCCAGTACTTC

clone_size: NA
j_call: TRBJ2-1
v_call: TRBV9
d_call: TRBD1
cdr3_aa: CASSGRSGQGNEQFF
cdr3_nt: TGTGCCAGCAGCGGACGCTCGGGACAGGGCAATGAGCAGTTCTTC

clone_size: once
j_call: TRBJ1-4
v_call: TRBV4-3
d_call: NA
cdr3_aa: CASSQDKREEKLFF
cdr3_nt: TGCGCCAGCAGCCAAGATAAACGGGAAGAAAAACTGTTTTTT

clone_size: NA
j_call: TRBJ2-1
v_call: TRBV14
d_call: NA
cdr3_aa: CASSQYVGLTDNEQFF
cdr3_nt: TGTGCCAGCAGCCAATATGTGGGTCTTACCGACAATGAGCAGTTCTTC

clone_size: NA
j_call: TRBJ2-7
v_call: TRBV6-5
d_call: TRBD2
cdr3_aa: CASRDNLAASYEQYF
cdr3_nt: TGTGCCAGCAGGGATAACCTAGCGGCTTCCTACGAGCAGTACTTC

clone_size: NA
j_call: TRBJ1-3
v_call: TRBV4-3
d_call: NA
cdr3_aa: CASSQDRGNTIYF
cdr3_nt: TGCGCCAGCAGCCAAGACAGGGGAAACACCATATATTTT

clone_size: once
j_call: TRBJ2-3
v_call: TRBV11-2
d_call: NA
cdr3_aa: CASSLDSSPSSTDTQYF
cdr3_nt: TGTGCCAGCAGCTTAGATTCGTCGCCCTCCAGCACAGATACGCAGTATTTT

clone_size: few
j_call: TRBJ1-2
v_call: TRBV29-1
d_call: NA
cdr3_aa: CSVPGRDGYTF
cdr3_nt: TGCAGCGTACCCGGTCGGGATGGCTACACCTTC

clone_size: NA
j_call: TRBJ2-3
v_call: TRBV19
d_call: TRBD2
cdr3_aa: CASNEFSGRAGDTQYF
cdr3_nt: TGTGCCAGTAATGAATTTAGCGGGAGGGCCGGAGATACGCAGTATTTT

clone_size: NA
j_call: TRBJ1-4
v_call: TRBV9
d_call: NA
cdr3_aa: CASSAGSLPPEKLFF
cdr3_nt: TGTGCCAGCAGCGCGGGGAGTCTTCCCCCTGAAAAACTGTTTTTT

clone_size: once
j_call: TRBJ2-7
v_call: TRBV29-1
d_call: TRBD1
cdr3_aa: CSVRGQVYEQYF
cdr3_nt: TGCAGCGTTCGGGGACAGGTCTACGAGCAGTACTTC

clone_size: few
j_call: TRBJ1-5
v_call: TRBV28
d_call: TRBD1
cdr3_aa: CASSSPGQGSQPQHF
cdr3_nt: TGTGCCAGCAGTTCACCGGGACAGGGTTCGCAGCCCCAGCATTTT

clone_size: NA
j_call: TRBJ1-1
v_call: TRBV27
d_call: NA
cdr3_aa: CASSLTYNLNTEAFF
cdr3_nt: TGTGCCAGCAGTTTAACTTACAACCTGAACACTGAAGCTTTCTTT

clone_size: NA
j_call: TRBJ1-5
v_call: TRBV7-2
d_call: TRBD1
cdr3_aa: CASRSPGQGQPQHF
cdr3_nt: TGTGCCAGCAGATCCCCGGGACAGGGACAGCCCCAGCATTTT

clone_size: NA
j_call: TRBJ2-2
v_call: TRBV27
d_call: NA
cdr3_aa: CASSLLVQPNTGELFF
cdr3_nt: TGTGCCAGCAGTTTATTAGTACAGCCGAACACCGGGGAGCTGTTTTTT

clone_size: few
j_call: TRBJ2-7
v_call: TRBV4-1
d_call: TRBD1
cdr3_aa: CASSQTGGSYEQYF
cdr3_nt: TGCGCCAGCAGCCAGACAGGGGGCTCCTACGAGCAGTACTTC

clone_size: NA
j_call: TRBJ2-2
v_call: TRBV11-2
d_call: TRBD2
cdr3_aa: CASSNVSGRNTGELFF
cdr3_nt: TGTGCCAGCAGTAACGTTAGCGGGAGGAACACCGGGGAGCTGTTTTTT

clone_size: NA
j_call: TRBJ2-1
v_call: TRBV5-5
d_call: NA
cdr3_aa: CASSPSPSSYNEQFF
cdr3_nt: TGTGCCAGCAGCCCCTCCCCGAGCTCCTACAATGAGCAGTTCTTC

clone_size: few
j_call: TRBJ1-2
v_call: TRBV7-8
d_call: NA
cdr3_aa: CASSQESLYGYTF
cdr3_nt: TGTGCCAGCAGCCAAGAGAGTCTCTATGGCTACACCTTC

clone_size: NA
j_call: TRBJ1-1
v_call: TRBV30
d_call: NA
cdr3_aa: CAWRETQNTEAFF
cdr3_nt: TGTGCCTGGAGGGAGACACAGAACACTGAAGCTTTCTTT

clone_size: NA
j_call: TRBJ1-4
v_call: TRBV28
d_call: NA
cdr3_aa: CASSLRSWEEKLFF
cdr3_nt: TGTGCCAGCAGTTTAAGGTCTTGGGAGGAAAAACTGTTTTTT

clone_size: NA
j_call: TRBJ1-4
v_call: TRBV5-1
d_call: NA
cdr3_aa: CASSSSGRTNEKLFF
cdr3_nt: TGCGCCAGCAGCTCCTCGGGTAGGACTAATGAAAAACTGTTTTTT

clone_size: NA
j_call: TRBJ2-4
v_call: TRBV5-6
d_call: TRBD2
cdr3_aa: CASSSTSGYVRDIQYF
cdr3_nt: TGTGCCAGCAGCTCCACTAGCGGGTACGTGAGAGACATTCAGTACTTC

clone_size: NA
j_call: TRBJ2-7
v_call: TRBV4-2
d_call: NA
cdr3_aa: CASSLVGVAYEQYF
cdr3_nt: TGTGCCAGCAGCCTCGTAGGGGTAGCCTACGAGCAGTACTTC

clone_size: NA
j_call: TRBJ2-1
v_call: TRBV5-1
d_call: TRBD2
cdr3_aa: CASSWTGTTSNEQFF
cdr3_nt: TGCGCCAGCAGCTGGACCGGGACTACCAGCAATGAGCAGTTCTTC

clone_size: few
j_call: TRBJ2-2
v_call: TRBV5-1
d_call: NA
cdr3_aa: CASSTQPYTGELFF
cdr3_nt: TGCGCCAGCAGCACACAACCCTACACCGGGGAGCTGTTTTTT

clone_size: NA
j_call: TRBJ2-7
v_call: TRBV7-2
d_call: TRBD1
cdr3_aa: CASSLAGTGGEQYF
cdr3_nt: TGTGCCAGCAGTCTTGCCGGGACAGGGGGTGAGCAGTACTTC

clone_size: NA
j_call: TRBJ2-7
v_call: TRBV18
d_call: TRBD1
cdr3_aa: CASSPTGGTYEQYF
cdr3_nt: TGTGCCAGCTCACCGACAGGGGGTACGTACGAGCAGTACTTC

clone_size: NA
j_call: TRBJ2-7
v_call: TRBV9
d_call: NA
cdr3_aa: CASSVQDGSYEQYF
cdr3_nt: TGTGCCAGCAGCGTTCAGGACGGGTCCTACGAGCAGTACTTC

clone_size: few
j_call: TRBJ2-7
v_call: TRBV5-6
d_call: TRBD2
cdr3_aa: CASSPGLAGLSYEQYF
cdr3_nt: TGTGCCAGCAGCCCGGGACTAGCGGGCCTCTCCTACGAGCAGTACTTC

clone_size: NA
j_call: TRBJ2-1
v_call: TRBV7-2
d_call: NA
cdr3_aa: CASSLAAGSAYNEQFF
cdr3_nt: TGTGCCAGCAGCTTAGCCGCGGGGAGCGCCTACAATGAGCAGTTCTTC

clone_size: few
j_call: TRBJ2-3
v_call: TRBV23-1
d_call: NA
cdr3_aa: CASSQSNKGDTDTQYF
cdr3_nt: TGCGCCAGCAGTCAATCGAACAAAGGGGACACAGATACGCAGTATTTT

clone_size: once
j_call: TRBJ1-1
v_call: TRBV6-9
d_call: NA
cdr3_aa: CASQRGPDTEAFF
cdr3_nt: TGTGCCAGCCAGCGAGGGCCGGACACTGAAGCTTTCTTT